The 17 T cell receptor beta chains in this list originate from one sample, sequenced in a study of CXCR3-negative and CXCR3-positive naive CD8 T cells. Study-level findings and limits: CXCR3-positive naive cells had more hydrophobic TRB CDR3s than CXCR3-negative naive cells.

No cognate antigen is known for these TCRs. Via 5' RACE with UMI labels, TRB cDNA libraries were prepared. Following a re-call of the 5' RACE reads, TCRdb has one entry per CDR3 protein and lacks DNA. Its table lists approximately 100,000 distinct CDR3 sequences. What was sequenced was naive CXCR3+ CD8+ T cells from blood. Subset of the sample: CD45RO-CCR7+CD27+CD95- naive CD8+ T cells expressing CXCR3 (TNR3+). The receptors here all came from a human donor in good health. Some clones in this sample may be carry-over from other donors' samples.

The chain's CDR3 is CSVELGSADTQYF. This sequence joins TRBV29-1 and TRBJ2-3. The CDR3 is made up of 13 amino acids. Per germline, CDR1 SQVTM and CDR2 ANQGSEA.

The chain is built from TRBV21-1 and TRBJ2-7. TRBV21-1 is assigned pseudogene status. The CDR3 is made up of 11 amino acids. CDR3 sequence reads: CASPKAYEQYF.

The chain recombines TRBV27 with TRBJ1-2; TCRdb gives TRBD1 as the D gene, but with no DNA this cannot be confirmed. From germline, CDR1 is MNHEY and CDR2 SMNVEV (reference sequence). This CDR3 region has 12 residues. The CDR3 sequence: CASSSGLDGYTF.

This chain links TRBV10-3 with TRBJ2-4; TCRdb outputs TRBD1, but without DNA this stays unchecked. This CDR3 is built from 16 residues. Per the germline V gene, CDR1 is ENHRY and CDR2 is SYGVKD. CDR3 protein: CAISARQGSTGNIQYF.

The chain uses TRBV19 and TRBJ2-7; no DNA is available, so the TRBD2 call from TCRdb remains unchecked. The V gene's germline CDR1 is LNHDA and CDR2 SQIVND (reference sequence). The CDR3 spans 14 residues. The CDR3 reads CASRAGVGAYEQYF.

The gene calls are TRBV7-9 and TRBJ1-2; the D call of TRBD1 rests on TCRdb alone, since no DNA is present to check it. The CDR3 extends over 16 amino acids. Germline lookup yields CDR1 SEHNR and CDR2 FQNEAQ (reference sequence). The CDR3 loop reads CASSSKATGLYYGYTF. Combining the CDR3 with reference TRBV7-9 and TRBJ1-2 gives the whole variable domain DTGVSQNPRHKITKRGQNVTFRCDPISEHNRLYWYRQTLGQGPEFLTYFQNEAQLEKSRLLSDRFSAERPKGSFSTLEIQRTEQGDSAMYLCASSSKATGLYYGYTFGSGTRLTVV.

This chain connects TRBV20-1 to TRBJ1-3; absent DNA, TCRdb's TRBD1 call cannot be checked. CDR3 size: 14 residues. Germline-derived CDR1 and CDR2 are DFQATT and SNEGSKA (reference sequence). CDR3 protein: CSAPTGTAGNTIYF.

The chain has TRBV2 and TRBJ1-2; without DNA, the TCRdb call of TRBD1 cannot be checked. CDR3 length: 14 residues. Germline lookup yields CDR1 SNHLY and CDR2 FYNNEI. CDR3 in amino acids: CASSEQLWDKGVTF.

The chain has TRBV29-1 and TRBJ1-1; TCRdb gives TRBD1 as the D gene, but with no DNA this cannot be confirmed. This CDR3 is built from 15 residues. From germline, CDR1 is SQVTM and CDR2 ANQGSEA. The CDR3 sequence is CSVVGTGGRYTEAFF.

The J gene is TRBJ1-5, the V gene TRBV29-1; TCRdb returns TRBD1, unconfirmable since there is no DNA. This CDR3 region has 19 residues. Germline V CDR1 and CDR2: SQVTM, ANQGSEA. This CDR3 reads CSVEDAGAFPGRVLQPQHF.

V is TRBV4-3 and J is TRBJ1-4; no DNA is available, so the TRBD1 call from TCRdb remains unchecked. Germline values: CDR1 LGHNA, CDR2 YSLEER. This CDR3 has 18 residues. The chain's CDR3 is CASSQEPPQGVANEKLFF.

The rearrangement uses TRBV29-1 and TRBJ2-7. The CDR3 is 11 amino acids. Germline V lookup: CDR1 SQVTM, CDR2 ANQGSEA. CDR3 protein: CSGDYTYEQYF.

V usage is TRBV5-5 and J usage is TRBJ2-1; the D call of TRBD1 rests on TCRdb alone, since no DNA is present to check it. In germline, CDR1 is SGHKS, CDR2 YYEKEE (reference sequence). This CDR3 comprises 14 residues. The CDR3 sequence is CASSLWADYNEQFF.

The V call is TRBV6-1, the J call TRBJ2-7; TCRdb returns TRBD1, unconfirmable since there is no DNA. Germline CDR1 reads MNHNS; CDR2 reads SASEGT. The CDR3 has 19 amino acids. CDR3 region: CASSDQGRRPGAQVYEQYF.

This sequence joins TRBV4-3 and TRBJ2-7. This CDR3 contains 14 residues. CDR1 and CDR2 (germline): LGHNA, YSLEER. CDR3 sequence reads: CASSQGLTSYEQYF.

This rearrangement joins TRBV27 to TRBJ2-1. This CDR3 has 12 residues. Germline V gene sequence: CDR1 MNHEY, CDR2 SMNVEV (reference sequence). This CDR3 is CASSFGVNEQFF.

This rearrangement joins TRBV6-6 to TRBJ2-3. Germline V gene data show CDR1 as MNHNY and CDR2 as SVGAGI (reference sequence). This CDR3 has 14 residues. The CDR3 sequence: CASSRHAIGDTQYF.